The 21 T cell receptor beta chains listed next were all sequenced from one sample in a study of blood T cell repertoires in COVID-19. Repertoires were generated with immunoSEQ multiplex PCR, while TCRdb's copy carries only in-frame clones and drops some. The sample contains approximately 330,000 clones, around 89% of which appear only once. Sequencing input: peripheral blood. Receptors originate from a woman in her thirties or forties with COVID-19, enrolled during active disease.

The chain couples TRBV11-2 to TRBJ2-7, with TRBD2 as a possible D gene (6 bases). Trimming took 1 base from V and 1 from J, leaving 14 bases between them. CDR3 length equals 16 residues. CDR1 SGHAT and CDR2 FQNNGV come from the germline V gene. CDR3 in amino acids: CASSLVGTYPSYEQYF. The CDR3 DNA reads as TGTGCCAGCAGCTTAGTCGGGACTTACCCGTCCTACGAGCAGTACTTC.

The chain uses TRBV28 and TRBJ2-1; D remains unclear. The germline V gene has CDR1 MDHEN and CDR2 SYDVKM. CDR3 length: 13 amino acids. Trimming pared 8 bases from V and 3 bases from J, leaving 11 bases between. CDR3 in amino acids: CASGQVGYNEQFF. CDR3 coding DNA: TGTGCCAGCGGCCAGGTGGGCTACAATGAGCAGTTCTTC. Supplemented by reference TRBV28 and TRBJ2-1, the full variable domain reads DVKVTQSSRYLVKRTGEKVFLECVQDMDHENMFWYRQDPGLGLRLIYFSYDVKMKEKGDIPEGYSVSREKKERFSLILESASTNQTSMYLCASGQVGYNEQFFGPGTRLTVL.

The genes are TRBV14 and TRBJ2-2; 8 nucleotides align to TRBD1. This CDR3 has 16 residues. The trim removed 4 bases at V and 1 base at J, leaving 5 bases unmatched. Germline V CDR1 and CDR2: SGHDN, FVKESK. The CDR3 DNA follows: TGTGCCAGCAGCCGATCAGGGGGCGTGAACACCGGGGAGCTGTTTTTT. It encodes CASSRSGGVNTGELFF. Combining the CDR3 with reference TRBV14 and TRBJ2-2 gives the whole variable domain EAGVTQFPSHSVIEKGQTVTLRCDPISGHDNLYWYRRVMGKEIKFLLHFVKESKQDESGMPNNRFLAERTGGTYSTLKVQPAELEDSGVYFCASSRSGGVNTGELFFGEGSRLTVL.

CDR3 DNA sequence: TGTGCCAGCAGCCCCCGGGACGAGCAGTACTTC. Residues: CASSPRDEQYF. This chain uses TRBV12-3 or TRBV12-4 with TRBJ2-7; D call uncertain. The CDR3 contains 11 residues. Trimming took off 6 bases at V and 5 bases at J, with 8 bases between the two ends.

This rearrangement joins TRBV20-1 to TRBJ1-1; TRBD1 matches at 11 bases. V trimming: 3 bases; J trimming: 1 base; junction bases outside the gene matches: 10. Per the germline V gene, CDR1 is DFQATT and CDR2 is SNEGSKA (reference sequence). The CDR3 runs 17 residues. The CDR3 region is CSASGTGGWLGNTEAFF. In DNA form, the CDR3 reads TGCAGTGCTAGTGGGACAGGGGGTTGGTTGGGGAACACTGAAGCTTTCTTT.

V and J are TRBV28 and TRBJ1-2, with D maybe TRBD1 (5 bases). Per the germline V gene, CDR1 is MDHEN and CDR2 is SYDVKM. Trimming shortened V by 8 bases and J by 7 bases, and 20 bases separated the two germline ends. This CDR3 has 14 residues. CDR3 coding DNA: TGTGCCAGCCGCCCCGGGGGAACGGCGAGTGGCTACACCTTC. Amino acid sequence: CASRPGGTASGYTF.

V and J are TRBV12-5 and TRBJ1-4; 8 nucleotides match TRBD1. The CDR3 has 14 residues. The V gene end was trimmed by 1 base and the J gene end by 7 bases; junction bases not matched to a gene: 2. The germline V gene encodes CDR1 LGHNT and CDR2 FRNRAP. The CDR3 protein is CASGLGTGSEKLFF. CDR3 nucleotide sequence: TGTGCTAGTGGTTTGGGGACAGGGAGTGAAAAACTGTTTTTT.

The V call is TRBV21-1, the J call TRBJ2-5; the table's TRBD2 call for D was not verified on the DNA. TRBV21-1 is designated a pseudogene. This CDR3 has 12 amino acids. CDR3 DNA sequence: TGTGCCAAGAGGGAGTGTAGAGAGACCCAGTACTTC. Protein product: CAKRECRETQYF.

This clone was counted only a few times. The rearrangement links TRBV12-3 or TRBV12-4 to TRBJ1-1, with D uncertain. The V and J ends lost 2 bases and 6 bases respectively, with 10 bases between them. The CDR3 contains 13 residues. As DNA, the CDR3 is TGTGCCAGCAGTTTAATGGGCTTGGCTGAAGCTTTCTTT. It is translated as CASSLMGLAEAFF.

V usage is TRBV9 and J usage is TRBJ2-6, with 12 bases identical to TRBD1. The CDR3 is 20 residues long. V lost 0 bases, J lost 2 bases, and 9 bases stayed unmatched. CDR1 SGDLS and CDR2 YYNGEE come from the germline V gene. The CDR3: CASSVEADGTGGAGANVLTF. CDR3 coding DNA: TGTGCCAGCAGCGTAGAGGCTGACGGGACAGGGGGCGCTGGGGCCAACGTCCTGACTTTC.

The table lists this clone with a few counts. CDR3 coding DNA: TGTGCCAGCGGGACTAGTACTTACAATGAGCAGTTCTTC. It encodes CASGTSTYNEQFF. The genes are TRBV6-5 and TRBJ2-1, with 8 bases identical to TRBD2. Germline CDR1 MNHEY, CDR2 SVGAGI. Trimming cost V 8 bases and J 4 bases; bases outside gene matches: 4. CDR3 length equals 13 residues.

This clone was detected once. CDR3 sequence (DNA): TGCGCCAGCAGCCGAGTTATACGACAGTGGGGGCTTGGCTACACCTTC. Translated: CASSRVIRQWGLGYTF. The chain recombines TRBV4-3 with TRBJ1-2, with D possibly being TRBD1 (6 bases). Germline assignment: CDR1 LGHNA and CDR2 YSLEER. Trimming stripped 4 bases from V and 7 bases from J, with 22 bases between. CDR3 length equals 16 residues.

This chain joins TRBV4-3 and TRBJ1-4; unclear D gene. V was cut by 0 bases and J by 6 bases, with 11 bases left in between. Germline assignment: CDR1 LGHNA and CDR2 YSLEER. The length of the CDR3 is 15 residues. For the CDR3, the DNA is TGCGCCAGCAGCCAAGAAGCGTTCGGGGATGAAAAACTGTTTTTT. Protein product: CASSQEAFGDEKLFF.

The DNA of the CDR3 is TGCAGCGTTGAACCAGGGGGCGGTGAAGCTTTCTTT. This translates into CSVEPGGGEAFF. The gene calls are TRBV29-1 and TRBJ1-1; 8 nucleotides line up with TRBD1. CDR1 and CDR2 from the germline V gene are SQVTM and ANQGSEA. V dropped 2 bases and J dropped 7; count of bases not matched to a gene: 3. The CDR3 is 12 residues long.

The gene calls are TRBV12-3 or TRBV12-4 and TRBJ1-2; D might be TRBD1 (5 bases). CDR3 length equals 13 residues. The V end lost 3 bases, the J end lost 7 bases, and 12 bases lay between the germline ends. The DNA of the CDR3 is TGTGCCAGCAGTTTGCAGGGTAGCGGTGGCTACACCTTC. This gives the protein CASSLQGSGGYTF.

The chain employs TRBV3-1 (or the pseudogene TRBV3-2) and TRBJ2-2, with a tentative D call TRBD1 (6 bases). The V gene's germline CDR1 is LGHDT and CDR2 YNNKEL (reference sequence). The CDR3 totals 13 residues. Trimming took 5 bases from V and 6 from J, leaving 10 bases between them. CDR3 protein: CASSFTGSGELFF. The CDR3, as DNA: TGTGCCAGCAGCTTTACAGGGTCCGGGGAGCTGTTTTTT.

This rearrangement joins TRBV7-3 to TRBJ1-1; a weak D match, TRBD1 (6 bases). Trimming took off 5 bases at V and 2 bases at J, with 9 bases between the two ends. The CDR3 totals 13 residues. Germline CDR1 and CDR2: SGHTA and FQGTGA. CDR3 DNA sequence: TGTGCCAGCAGCACAGGGCTTAACACTGAAGCTTTCTTT. Translating gives CASSTGLNTEAFF.

This chain joins TRBV15 and TRBJ1-5, with D possibly matching TRBD1 (5 bases). Trimming removed 5 bases from V and 6 bases from J, with 14 bases in between. The germline V gene has CDR1 LNHNV and CDR2 YYDKDF (reference sequence). The CDR3 sequence is 14 residues long. The CDR3 protein is CATSAGKGIQPQHF. Here the CDR3 DNA reads TGTGCCACCAGCGCAGGGAAGGGGATTCAGCCCCAGCATTTT.

The chain has TRBV19 and TRBJ1-4; D call uncertain. This CDR3 has 15 residues. CDR1 and CDR2 (germline): LNHDA, SQIVND (reference sequence). V lost 5 bases, J lost 8 bases, and 18 bases lay in between. CDR3 DNA sequence: TGTGCCAGTAGTGATTCGACTCACCAAGCGGAAAAACTGTTTTTT. It encodes CASSDSTHQAEKLFF.

The rearrangement joins TRBV4-3 to TRBJ2-7, with a tentative D call TRBD2 (6 bases). Trimming pared 1 base from V and 1 base from J, leaving 11 bases between. The CDR3 loop spans 15 amino acids. Germline values: CDR1 LGHNA, CDR2 YSLEER. The CDR3, as DNA: TGCGCCAGCAGCCAAGGCCTAGCGTTATCCTACGAGCAGTACTTC. Its translation: CASSQGLALSYEQYF.

This clone was counted a few times. The chain is built from TRBV7-2 and TRBJ2-7, with 7 nucleotides matching TRBD2. V was clipped by 0 bases and J by 3 bases; unmatched bases: 5. Germline V gene sequence: CDR1 SGHTA, CDR2 FQGNSA. The CDR3 is made up of 15 amino acids. Here the CDR3 reads CASSLAIAGDYEQYF. The CDR3 nucleotides are TGTGCCAGCAGCTTAGCGATTGCGGGGGACTACGAGCAGTACTTC. The whole variable domain, filled in from reference TRBV7-2 and TRBJ2-7, reads GAGVSQSPSNKVTEKGKDVELRCDPISGHTALYWYRQSLGQGLEFLIYFQGNSAPDKSGLPSDRFSAERTGGSVSTLTIQRTQQEDSAVYLCASSLAIAGDYEQYFGPGTRLTVT.